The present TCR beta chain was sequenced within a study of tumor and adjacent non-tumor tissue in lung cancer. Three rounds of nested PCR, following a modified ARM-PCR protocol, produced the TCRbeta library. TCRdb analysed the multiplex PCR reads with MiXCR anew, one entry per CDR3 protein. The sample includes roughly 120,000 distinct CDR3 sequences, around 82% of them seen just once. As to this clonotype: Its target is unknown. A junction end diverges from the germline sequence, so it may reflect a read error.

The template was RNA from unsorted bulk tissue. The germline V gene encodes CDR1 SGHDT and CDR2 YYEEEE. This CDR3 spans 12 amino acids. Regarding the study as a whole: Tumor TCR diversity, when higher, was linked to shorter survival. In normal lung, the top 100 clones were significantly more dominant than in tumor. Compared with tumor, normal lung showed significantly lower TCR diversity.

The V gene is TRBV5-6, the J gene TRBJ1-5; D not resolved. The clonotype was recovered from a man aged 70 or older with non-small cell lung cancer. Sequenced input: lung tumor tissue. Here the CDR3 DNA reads TGTGCCAGCAGCGTGGGGAGAGAGCCCCAGCAATTT. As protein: CASSVGREPQQF.